Shown below are 11 T cell receptor beta chains from a single sample sequenced in a study of T cell responses to AZD1222 COVID-19 vaccine. The method was immunoSEQ multiplex PCR; TCRdb's version includes in-frame clones alone and lacks a portion of them. This table has some 91,000 clones, under 90% appearing once. Sequencing used peripheral blood, obtained on day 0 of AZD1222 vaccination. The receptor set was obtained from an adult in good health.

For the CDR3, the DNA is TGTGCCAGCAGCCGGCTAGCGGGAGCCACAGATACGCAGTATTTT. It encodes CASSRLAGATDTQYF. J is TRBJ2-3 and V is TRBV7-9, with TRBD2 matching 10 bases. The CDR3 runs to 15 residues. Per germline, CDR1 SEHNR and CDR2 FQNEAQ (reference sequence). J lost 2 bases, V lost 5 bases, and 4 bases had no gene match.

This clone was counted between two and nine times. V is TRBV11-3 and J is TRBJ1-4; unclear D gene. This CDR3 spans 16 amino acids. Trimming took 1 base from V and 8 from J, leaving 17 bases between them. The germline V gene encodes CDR1 SGHNT and CDR2 YENEEA. This CDR3 is CASSLAAPKRIEKLFF. The CDR3 nucleotides are TGTGCCAGCAGCTTAGCAGCACCTAAGAGGATAGAAAAACTGTTTTTT.

The chain is built from TRBV6-5 and TRBJ2-1, with 10 bases identical to TRBD2. Germline trimming cut 6 bases from V and 4 bases from J; bases unmatched to any gene: 6. The germline V gene has CDR1 MNHEY and CDR2 SVGAGI. This CDR3 region has 15 residues. CDR3 protein: CASRELAGAYNEQFF. CDR3 DNA: TGTGCCAGCAGGGAGCTAGCGGGAGCTTACAATGAGCAGTTCTTC.

J is TRBJ1-6 and V is TRBV5-8; a weak D match, TRBD1 (5 bases). The CDR3 contains 16 residues. The germline V gene encodes CDR1 SGHTS and CDR2 YDEGEE. The V end was cut by 2 bases, the J end by 10 bases, with 19 bases between. The CDR3: CASSFFDTGYRSPLHF. The CDR3 coding sequence is TGTGCCAGCAGCTTTTTCGACACAGGCTACAGGTCACCCCTCCACTTT.

J is TRBJ1-1 and V is TRBV30; tentative D call: TRBD1 (6 bases). The CDR3 sequence is 14 residues long. V was clipped by 0 bases and J by 5 bases, with 13 bases between them. CDR1 and CDR2 from the germline V gene are GTSNPN and SVGIG (reference sequence). The CDR3 region has the DNA TGTGCCTGGAGTGTACGTAGGGGGGGAACTGAAGCTTTCTTT. It codes for CAWSVRRGGTEAFF.

Only a few counts were recorded for this clone. The chain employs TRBV4-3 and TRBJ2-7; TRBD2 might be the D (5 bases). Trimming pared 0 bases from V and 4 bases from J, leaving 13 bases between. Germline values: CDR1 LGHNA, CDR2 YSLEER. The CDR3 consists of 15 residues. Here the CDR3 reads CASSQELGESYEQYF. CDR3 nucleotide sequence: TGCGCCAGCAGCCAAGAACTAGGCGAGTCTTACGAGCAGTACTTC.

The rearrangement links TRBV10-1 to TRBJ2-2, with D maybe TRBD2 (6 bases). The germline V and J ends were trimmed by 6 bases and 5 bases, with 25 bases remaining between them. The CDR3 extends over 18 amino acids. Looked up from germline, CDR1 is WNHNN and CDR2 is SYGVQD (reference sequence). CDR3 sequence: CASSPAFDMREGTGELFF. The CDR3, as DNA: TGCGCCAGCAGCCCCGCTTTCGATATGCGGGAAGGGACCGGGGAGCTGTTTTTT.

The V gene is TRBV7-8, the J gene TRBJ1-4, with 9 bases lining up with TRBD1. The CDR3 loop spans 16 amino acids. CDR1 SGHVS and CDR2 FQNEAQ come from the germline V gene. After removal of 6 bases from V and 5 bases from J, the junction contained 10 bases not matched to a gene. The CDR3 sequence is CASRQFLGQGNEKLFF. Here the CDR3 DNA reads TGTGCCAGCAGACAATTTCTGGGACAGGGAAATGAAAAACTGTTTTTT. The full variable domain, rest sourced from reference TRBV7-8 and TRBJ1-4, is GAGVSQSPRYKVAKRGQDVALRCDPISGHVSLFWYQQALGQGPEFLTYFQNEAQLDKSGLPSDRFFAERPEGSVSTLKIQRTQQEDSAVYLCASRQFLGQGNEKLFFGSGTQLSVL.

CDR3 sequence reads: CASSVLGLAGYNEQFF. The CDR3 DNA reads TGTGCCAGCAGCGTCCTTGGGCTAGCGGGTTACAATGAGCAGTTCTTC. The chain has TRBV9 and TRBJ2-1; 8 positions agree with TRBD2. The germline gives CDR1 SGDLS, CDR2 YYNGEE. This CDR3 contains 16 residues. Trimming at V came to 2 bases and at J to 4 bases, leaving 8 bases not matched to a gene.

This chain links TRBV7-3 with TRBJ2-2; no definite D call. V was cut by 5 bases and J by 3 bases, with 4 bases left in between. The CDR3 sequence is 12 residues long. CDR1 and CDR2 (germline): SGHTA, FQGTGA. The DNA for the CDR3 is TGTGCCAGCAGCCTTGACACCGGGGAGCTGTTTTTT. Translation gives CASSLDTGELFF.

The rearrangement joins TRBV9 to TRBJ2-2; 11 nucleotides line up with TRBD2. J was trimmed by 7 bases and V by 0 bases; bases with no gene match: 5. CDR1 and CDR2 (germline): SGDLS, YYNGEE. The length of the CDR3 is 16 residues. Here the CDR3 DNA reads TGTGCCAGCAGCGTAGGGCTAGCGGGAGGAGGCGGGGAGCTGTTTTTT. This gives the protein CASSVGLAGGGGELFF.